This T cell receptor beta chain comes out of a study of vaccination effects on CD4 cells after COVID-19. Notes on the study in general: Late post-vaccination samples showed marked contraction of infection- and vaccine-induced clones. Healthy vaccinees' vaccine-induced clones included only 1 of 255 that recognized common cold coronaviruses.

Here immunoSEQ multiplex PCR was the method, and the copy in TCRdb shows in-frame clones only, minus some. This sample has about 61,000 clones, with around 81% found just once. Turning to this clone: The antigen remains unidentified.

Expansion with viral peptide pools was applied to antigen-specific CD4+ T cells by the ViraFEST assay prior to sequencing. Once cultured for 10 days, the cells underwent separation to obtain CD4+ T cells. Vaccinees lacked prior SARS-CoV-2 infection and tested negative for nucleocapsid antibodies. Supplemented with approximately 10 IU/ml IL-2 and roughly 10 ug/ml peptides, 2 million to 2.5 million PBMC per well were kept in culture. Germline CDR1 and CDR2: LNHDA and SQIVND (reference sequence). This CDR3 is built from 15 residues. Trimming cost V 5 bases and J 8 bases; bases outside gene matches: 5. The J gene is TRBJ1-6, the V gene TRBV19, with TRBD1 identical over 11 bases. The TCR was taken from a human donor who received a COVID-19 vaccine. Sequencing was performed on CD4+ T cells from PBMCs cultured with HCoV-229E spike peptides, taken before COVID-19 vaccination. CDR3 sequence (DNA): TGTGCCAGTAGTGGAGGACAGGGGGCGTATTCACCCCTCCACTTT. Translated: CASSGGQGAYSPLHF.